Listed below are T cell receptor beta chains from one sample, sequenced in a study of cytomegalovirus exposure and HLA in healthy donors. Method: immunoSEQ multiplex PCR; TCRdb's copy keeps in-frame clones and lacks some. The sample yields about 130,000 clones, of which the top ten take up approximately 2%. The sequenced sample consisted of PBMCs. These receptors came from a man aged 40-50 years in good health and CMV-seronegative. The CDR3 runs from the conserved cysteine through the conserved F or W. Fields, in order: D gene, J gene, V gene, CDR3 protein, CDR3 DNA. D genes are given only for firm matches.

. TRBJ2-2 TRBV27 CASSLLGTSNTGELFF TGTGCCAGCAGTTTATTAGGGACATCTAACACCGGGGAGCTGTTTTTT
. TRBJ2-5 TRBV5-1 CASSFKETQYF TGCGCCAGCAGCTTTAAAGAGACCCAGTACTTC
. TRBJ2-7 TRBV29-1 CSVAWGLGYEQYF TGCAGCGTTGCGTGGGGGCTGGGGTACGAGCAGTACTTC
. TRBJ2-3 TRBV19 CASSSSGDTQYF TGTGCCAGTAGTTCTTCGGGAGATACGCAGTATTTT
TRBD2 TRBJ2-1 TRBV9 CASSAYGRSSYNEQFF TGTGCCAGCAGCGCTTACGGGAGGAGCTCCTACAATGAGCAGTTCTTC
. TRBJ1-5 TRBV7-2 CASSLDQGFNQPQHF TGTGCCAGCAGCTTAGACCAGGGCTTCAATCAGCCCCAGCATTTT
. TRBJ2-6 TRBV7-9 CASSLSSGANVLTF TGTGCCAGCAGCCTCAGCTCTGGGGCCAACGTCCTGACTTTC
. TRBJ2-6 TRBV7-3 CASSELGSGANVLTF TGTGCCAGCAGCGAGCTCGGCTCTGGGGCCAACGTCCTGACTTTC
. TRBJ1-4 TRBV6-5 CASSRTANEKLFF TGTGCCAGCAGTCGGACAGCTAATGAAAAACTGTTTTTT
. TRBJ1-1 TRBV10-2 CASNDDRYAEAFF TGCGCCAGCAATGATGACAGGTACGCTGAAGCTTTCTTT
TRBD1 TRBJ1-3 TRBV7-9 CASSMTGSYSGNTIYF TGTGCCAGCAGCATGACAGGGTCCTACTCTGGAAACACCATATATTTT
TRBD1 TRBJ2-5 TRBV5-4 CASSRGQGQETQYF TGTGCCAGCAGCCGAGGACAGGGCCAAGAGACCCAGTACTTC
TRBD1 TRBJ2-1 TRBV7-2 CASSLFGTGGGNEQFF TGTGCCAGCAGCTTATTCGGGACAGGGGGTGGAAATGAGCAGTTCTTC
TRBD1 TRBJ1-1 TRBV28 CASSLSGQVEAFF TGTGCCAGCAGTTTATCCGGACAGGTTGAAGCTTTCTTT
. TRBJ2-2 TRBV6-1 CASLGQGGTGELFF TGTGCCAGCCTAGGGCAGGGAGGTACCGGGGAGCTGTTTTTT
. TRBJ2-1 TRBV28 CASRQSSYNEQFF TGTGCCAGCAGACAGTCCTCCTACAATGAGCAGTTCTTC
. TRBJ2-5 TRBV11-2 CASSLDRGRETQYF TGTGCCAGCAGCTTAGACAGGGGAAGGGAGACCCAGTACTTC
. TRBJ1-5 TRBV7-7 CASTTRGTNQPQHF TGTGCTAGCACCACGAGAGGGACAAATCAGCCCCAGCATTTT
TRBD1 TRBJ1-6 TRBV6-5 CASSSQGYNSPLHF TGTGCCAGCAGTTCACAGGGGTATAATTCACCCCTCCACTTT